The 20 T cell receptor beta chains given below trace back to one sample, sequenced in a study of blood T cell repertoires in COVID-19. The protocol was immunoSEQ multiplex PCR, while the TCRdb copy is restricted to in-frame clones and leaves out a portion. The table lists fewer than 150,000 clones, 88% of them singletons. The sample comprised peripheral blood. All receptors derive from a woman in her forties or fifties with active or convalescent COVID-19.

The chain links TRBV4-3 to TRBJ2-6; D is undetermined. Trimming took off 0 bases at V and 2 bases at J, with 5 bases between the two ends. This CDR3 is built from 15 residues. The germline V gene encodes CDR1 LGHNA and CDR2 YSLEER. In nucleotides, the CDR3 is TGCGCCAGCAGCCAAGATCCCGCTGGGGCCAACGTCCTGACTTTC. Protein: CASSQDPAGANVLTF.

This clone appeared a single time. The V call is TRBV7-9, the J call TRBJ2-7; the D is unclear. The V gene lost 1 base and the J gene lost 4 bases, with 8 bases spanning the gap. The CDR3 covers 13 residues. Germline V lookup: CDR1 SEHNR, CDR2 FQNEAQ (reference sequence). The CDR3: CASSLDSNYEQYF. CDR3 sequence (DNA): TGTGCCAGCAGCTTAGATAGTAATTACGAGCAGTACTTC. Full variable domain (missing parts from reference TRBV7-9 and TRBJ2-7): DTGVSQNPRHKITKRGQNVTFRCDPISEHNRLYWYRQTLGQGPEFLTYFQNEAQLEKSRLLSDRFSAERPKGSFSTLEIQRTEQGDSAMYLCASSLDSNYEQYFGPGTRLTVT.

This sequence joins TRBV3-1 (or the pseudogene TRBV3-2) and TRBJ2-1; tentative D call: TRBD1 (6 bases). The CDR3 loop spans 12 amino acids. Per germline, CDR1 LGHDT and CDR2 YNNKEL (reference sequence). V was cut by 4 bases and J by 10 bases, with 11 bases left in between. DNA for the CDR3: TGTGCCAGCAGCCGACGGACAGAAGAGCAGTTCTTC. It specifies CASSRRTEEQFF.

The V and J genes are TRBV28 and TRBJ2-3; 7 bases align to TRBD2. The V and J ends lost 5 bases and 2 bases, in that order; junction bases with no gene match: 4. The CDR3 covers 14 residues. Germline V gives CDR1 MDHEN, CDR2 SYDVKM. CDR3 DNA sequence: TGTGCCAGCAGTACACTAGCGCCCACAGATACGCAGTATTTT. This translates into CASSTLAPTDTQYF.

V usage is TRBV5-4 and J usage is TRBJ2-1, with TRBD2 matching 9 bases. Unmatched junction bases numbered 12, after V lost 0 bases and J lost 8 bases. Germline V gene lookup returns CDR1 SGHNT and CDR2 YYREEE (reference sequence). This CDR3 has 17 residues. CDR3 nucleotides: TGTGCCAGCAGCTTGGGGGGCGGCGGGAGGGCCTCGTATGAGCAGTTCTTC. Translating it yields CASSLGGGGRASYEQFF.

This clone was observed a single time. This rearrangement joins TRBV9 to TRBJ2-6; 7 positions match TRBD1. Germline V gene sequence: CDR1 SGDLS, CDR2 YYNGEE. V lost 3 bases, J lost 4 bases, and 4 bases stayed unmatched. CDR3 length: 15 residues. The CDR3 DNA reads as TGTGCCAGCAGCGAACAGGGGTACGGGGCCAACGTCCTGACTTTC. As protein: CASSEQGYGANVLTF.

The chain combines TRBV19 with TRBJ2-5; TRBD2 agrees at 8 bases. Germline CDR1 reads LNHDA; CDR2 reads SQIVND (reference sequence). The CDR3 length is 14 residues. V trimming: 6 bases; J trimming: 2 bases; junction bases outside the gene matches: 5. The CDR3 DNA is TGTGCCAGTAGCTACGGACTAGCACAAGAGACCCAGTACTTC. This sequence encodes CASSYGLAQETQYF.

The chain uses TRBV4-3 and TRBJ2-5, with unresolved D. The germline V gene encodes CDR1 LGHNA and CDR2 YSLEER. The CDR3 has 15 residues. V lost 1 base and J 5 bases, leaving 14 bases between the germline ends. The CDR3 spells CASSQAPGDGETQYF. CDR3 coding DNA: TGCGCCAGCAGCCAAGCCCCGGGTGATGGTGAGACCCAGTACTTC.

This chain uses TRBV30 with TRBJ1-2, with 7 bases fitting TRBD1. Per the germline V gene, CDR1 is GTSNPN and CDR2 is SVGIG (reference sequence). With 1 base clipped from V and 0 bases from J, the junction kept 8 bases outside the gene matches. The length of the CDR3 is 16 residues. In DNA, the CDR3 is TGTGCCTGGAGTGCGGGACAGATGATCACTAACTATGGCTACACCTTC. Translating gives CAWSAGQMITNYGYTF.

This rearrangement joins TRBV19 to TRBJ2-1, with TRBD2 matching over 9 bases. This CDR3 region has 15 residues. Germline loops: CDR1 LNHDA, CDR2 SQIVND (reference sequence). Losses at the gene ends were 2 bases for V and 6 bases for J; bases not matched to a gene: 5. CDR3 protein: CASSILAGSPNEQFF. The CDR3 nucleotides are TGTGCCAGTAGTATACTAGCGGGATCCCCCAATGAGCAGTTCTTC.

The rearrangement uses TRBV5-1 and TRBJ1-2, with TRBD1 matching over 7 bases. This CDR3 is 13 amino acids long. Trimming removed 2 bases from V and 8 bases from J; junction bases left unmatched: 6. The germline gives CDR1 SGHRS, CDR2 YFSETQ. The CDR3 sequence: CASSFSGTDGYTF. The CDR3, as DNA: TGCGCCAGCAGCTTTTCCGGGACAGACGGCTACACCTTC.

This clone was seen once. The rearrangement joins TRBV4-1 to TRBJ2-1; 7 bases line up with TRBD2. After removal of 6 bases from V and 4 bases from J, the junction contained 6 bases not matched to a gene. The CDR3 length is 14 residues. From germline, CDR1 is MGHRA and CDR2 YSYEKL. CDR3 DNA sequence: TGCGCCAGCAGGGGGGGGAGTGGTTACAATGAGCAGTTCTTC. Encoded protein: CASRGGSGYNEQFF.

This clone came up a few times. This chain links TRBV4-1 with TRBJ2-7; 14 bases line up with TRBD2. V shed 4 bases, J shed 6 bases, and the junction held 8 bases outside the gene matches. There are 16 residues in the CDR3. In germline, CDR1 is MGHRA, CDR2 YSYEKL. CDR3 DNA: TGCGCCAGCAGCCCGCAACCGGGACTAGCGGGAGTCGAGCAGTACTTC. Translation: CASSPQPGLAGVEQYF.

The V and J genes are TRBV2 and TRBJ2-7; TRBD2 matches 11 bases. The CDR3 consists of 14 residues. Germline V CDR1 and CDR2: SNHLY, FYNNEI. Trimming removed 6 bases from V and 7 bases from J; junction bases left unmatched: 8. Here the CDR3 DNA reads TGTGCCAGCAGACCAACTAGCGGGAGTTTTGAGCAGTACTTC. It yields the protein CASRPTSGSFEQYF.

The chain uses TRBV4-3 and TRBJ1-1; 7 positions agree with TRBD1. The CDR3 runs 15 residues. Germline values: CDR1 LGHNA, CDR2 YSLEER. The V gene end was trimmed by 6 bases and the J gene end by 7 bases; junction bases not matched to a gene: 14. CDR3 nucleotide sequence: TGCGCCAGCAGGCAAACGGGGGTATCAGGGGGTGAAGCTTTCTTT. It translates to CASRQTGVSGGEAFF.

J is TRBJ2-1 and V is TRBV7-6; tentative D call: TRBD2 (6 bases). From germline, CDR1 is SGHVS and CDR2 FNYEAQ. The CDR3 length is 16 residues. V lost 1 base and J 2 bases, leaving 12 bases between the germline ends. The CDR3 region is CASSLDGGDPYNEQFF. The CDR3 DNA is TGTGCCAGCAGCTTAGATGGCGGGGACCCCTACAATGAGCAGTTCTTC.

The V call is TRBV6-2 or TRBV6-3, the J call TRBJ1-1; D is possibly TRBD1 (6 bases). Germline CDR1 reads MNHEY; CDR2 reads SVGEGT. This CDR3 has 16 residues. Between the trimmed V and J ends, which lost 3 bases and 5 bases, there was a span of 19 bases. The CDR3 DNA is TGTGCCAGCAGTTATCGCCAGGGGAGGGTGGGGACTGAAGCTTTCTTT. Encoded protein: CASSYRQGRVGTEAFF.

V gene TRBV28 combines with J gene TRBJ1-4; 10 bases line up with TRBD1. Trimming removed 5 bases from V and 8 bases from J; junction bases left unmatched: 8. The germline CDR1 and CDR2 sequences are MDHEN and SYDVKM. The CDR3 runs to 15 residues. The CDR3 sequence is CASSTPTGGAEKLFF. The CDR3, as DNA: TGTGCCAGCAGTACCCCGACAGGGGGCGCCGAAAAACTGTTTTTT.

This clone came up a few times. The J gene is TRBJ1-1, the V gene TRBV29-1, with TRBD1 as a possible D gene (5 bases). CDR1 and CDR2 from the germline V gene are SQVTM and ANQGSEA. V was trimmed by 3 bases and J by 3 bases, leaving 5 bases between them. CDR3 length: 11 amino acids. Here the CDR3 reads CSVEGHTEAFF. DNA of the CDR3: TGCAGCGTTGAGGGGCACACTGAAGCTTTCTTT.

The chain couples TRBV19 to TRBJ2-1, with 8 positions matching TRBD2. CDR3 length: 14 residues. Looked up from germline, CDR1 is LNHDA and CDR2 is SQIVND (reference sequence). The CDR3 DNA follows: TGTGCTAGAGTAGGGCGGGAGGAGGTCGATGAGCAGTTCTTC. Translation: CARVGREEVDEQFF.